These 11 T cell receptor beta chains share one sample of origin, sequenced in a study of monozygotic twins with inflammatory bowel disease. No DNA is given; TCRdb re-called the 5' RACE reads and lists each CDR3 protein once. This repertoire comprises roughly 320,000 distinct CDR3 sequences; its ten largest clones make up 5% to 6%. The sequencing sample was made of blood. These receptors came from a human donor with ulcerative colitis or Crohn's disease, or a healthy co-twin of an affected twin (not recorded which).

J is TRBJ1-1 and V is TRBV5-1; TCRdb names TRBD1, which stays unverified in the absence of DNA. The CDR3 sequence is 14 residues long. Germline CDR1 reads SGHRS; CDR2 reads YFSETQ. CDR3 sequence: CASSYGQINTEAFF.

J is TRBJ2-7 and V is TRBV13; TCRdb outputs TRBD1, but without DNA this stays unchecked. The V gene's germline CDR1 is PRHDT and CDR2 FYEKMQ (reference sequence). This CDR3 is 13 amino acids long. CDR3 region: CASSLTGSDEQYF.

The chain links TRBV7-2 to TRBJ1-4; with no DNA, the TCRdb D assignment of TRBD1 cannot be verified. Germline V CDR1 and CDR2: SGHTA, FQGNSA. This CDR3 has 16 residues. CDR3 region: CASSLGVGTGDEKLFF.

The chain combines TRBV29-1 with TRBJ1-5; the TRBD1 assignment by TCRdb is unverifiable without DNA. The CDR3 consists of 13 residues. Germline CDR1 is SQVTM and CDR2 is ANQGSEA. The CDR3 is CSVSGTGGQPQHF.

The CDR3: CASSSNSQGGIGQFF. This sequence joins TRBV27 and TRBJ2-1; TCRdb gives TRBD1 as the D gene, but with no DNA this cannot be confirmed. This CDR3 comprises 15 residues. Germline CDR1 reads MNHEY; CDR2 reads SMNVEV (reference sequence).

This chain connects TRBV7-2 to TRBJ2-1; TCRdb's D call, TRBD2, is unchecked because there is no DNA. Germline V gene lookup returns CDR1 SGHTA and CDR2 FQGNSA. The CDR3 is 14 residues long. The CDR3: CASSLGLADNEQFF.

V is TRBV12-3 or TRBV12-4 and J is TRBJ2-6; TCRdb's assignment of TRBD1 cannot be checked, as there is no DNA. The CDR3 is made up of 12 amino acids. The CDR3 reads CASSLSPGVLTF.

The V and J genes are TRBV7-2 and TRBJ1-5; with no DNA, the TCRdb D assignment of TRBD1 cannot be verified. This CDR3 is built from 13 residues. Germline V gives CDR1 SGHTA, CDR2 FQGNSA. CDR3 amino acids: CASSLRGNQPQHF.

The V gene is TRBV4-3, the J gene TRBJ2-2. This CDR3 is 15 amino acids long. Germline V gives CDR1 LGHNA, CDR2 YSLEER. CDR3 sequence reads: CASSRKITNTGELFF.

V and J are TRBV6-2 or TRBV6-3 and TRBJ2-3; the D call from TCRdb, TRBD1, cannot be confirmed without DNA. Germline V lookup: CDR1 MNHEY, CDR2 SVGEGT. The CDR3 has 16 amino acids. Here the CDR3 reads CASNLPGQRGADTQYF.

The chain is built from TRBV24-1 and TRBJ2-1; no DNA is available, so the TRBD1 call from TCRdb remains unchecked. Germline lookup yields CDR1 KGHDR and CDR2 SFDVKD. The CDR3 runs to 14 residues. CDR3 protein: CATSGPRGYNEQFF.